This T cell receptor beta chain was retrieved from a study of shared clonotypes between healthy human individuals. Study-wide results and caveats: Estimated richness values were generally larger in naive subsets than in memory subsets.

Method: immunoSEQ multiplex PCR; TCRdb's copy keeps in-frame clones and lacks some. The sample yields about 1.5 million clones, about 98% seen once. As concerns this clone: The antigen remains undetermined.

CDR1 is LNHDA, CDR2 SQIVND, per germline (reference sequence). V shed 3 bases and J shed 7 bases, with 9 bases lying between them. CDR3 length: 12 residues. This clonotype was sampled from a man aged 25-45 years in good health. This sequence joins TRBV19 and TRBJ1-2, with D possibly matching TRBD1 (5 bases). Sequencing was carried out using naive CD4+ T cells sorted from blood. Regarding subset: CD45RA+ positively selected. The CDR3 loop is CASSIGTVGYTF. The CDR3 DNA sequence: TGTGCCAGTAGTATCGGGACGGTTGGCTACACCTTC.